This T cell receptor (beta chain) stems from a study of shared clonotypes between healthy human individuals. Overall study: Used for every donor were three CD4 naive, three CD4 memory, two CD8 naive and one CD8 memory plate.

This clone was counted between two and nine times. The donor population consisted of healthy HIV-negative adults with no recent acute infections or vaccinations. Methods used by the authors: Because ImmunoSEQ provided only junction sequences with no quality scores, the filtering differed. Produced via immunoSEQ multiplex PCR; TCRdb's table is partial and in-frame only. That table furnishes V, J and clone size, whereas the DNA furnished D and trimming. The sample has about a million clones; approximately 76% are singletons. The V end lost 6 bases, the J end lost 4 bases, and 13 bases lay between the germline ends. The CDR3 runs to 13 residues. The germline CDR1 and CDR2 sequences are SNHLY and FYNNEI.

The clonotype comes from a man aged 18 to 35 in good health. Sequencing was carried out using memory CD4+ T cells sorted from blood. Subset: CD45RA-negative fraction. The chain employs TRBV2 and TRBJ2-7; possible D gene TRBD1, 7 bases. The CDR3 reads CASSAGGWYEQYF. DNA for the CDR3: TGTGCCAGCAGCGCAGGGGGGTGGTACGAGCAGTACTTC.